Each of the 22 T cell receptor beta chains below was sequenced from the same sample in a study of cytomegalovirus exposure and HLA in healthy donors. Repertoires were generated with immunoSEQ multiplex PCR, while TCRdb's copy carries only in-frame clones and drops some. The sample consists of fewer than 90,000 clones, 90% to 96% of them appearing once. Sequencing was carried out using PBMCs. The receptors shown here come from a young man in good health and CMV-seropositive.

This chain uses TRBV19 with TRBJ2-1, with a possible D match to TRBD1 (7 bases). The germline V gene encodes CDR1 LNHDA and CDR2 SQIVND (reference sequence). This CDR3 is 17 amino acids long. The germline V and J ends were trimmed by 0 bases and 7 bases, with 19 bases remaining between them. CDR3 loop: CASSIDLGAGGLNEQFF. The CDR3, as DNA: TGTGCCAGTAGTATAGATCTTGGGGCAGGGGGGCTTAATGAGCAGTTCTTC.

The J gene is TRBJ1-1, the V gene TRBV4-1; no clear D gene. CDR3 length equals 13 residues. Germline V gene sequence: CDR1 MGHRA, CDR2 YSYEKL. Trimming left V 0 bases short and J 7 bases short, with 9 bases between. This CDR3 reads CASSQEVAGEAFF. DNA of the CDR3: TGCGCCAGCAGCCAAGAGGTAGCCGGTGAAGCTTTCTTT.

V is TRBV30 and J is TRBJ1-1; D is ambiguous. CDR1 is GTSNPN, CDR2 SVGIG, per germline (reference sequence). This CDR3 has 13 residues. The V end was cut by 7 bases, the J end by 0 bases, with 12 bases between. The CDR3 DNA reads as TGTGCCTTAATTGACACAATGAACACTGAAGCTTTCTTT. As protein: CALIDTMNTEAFF. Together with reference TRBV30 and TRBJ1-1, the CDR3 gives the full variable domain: SQTIHQWPATLVQPVGSPLSLECTVEGTSNPNLYWYRQAAGRGLQLLFYSVGIGQISSEVPQNLSASRPQDRQFILSSKKLLLSDSGFYLCALIDTMNTEAFFGQGTRLTVV.

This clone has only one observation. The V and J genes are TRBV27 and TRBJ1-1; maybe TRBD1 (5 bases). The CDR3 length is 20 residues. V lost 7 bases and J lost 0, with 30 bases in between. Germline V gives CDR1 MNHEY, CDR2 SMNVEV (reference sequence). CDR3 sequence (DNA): TGTGCCAGCAACCTAAGCCTTAATCGTCGTCGGGGGTCCTTGAACACTGAAGCTTTCTTT. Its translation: CASNLSLNRRRGSLNTEAFF.

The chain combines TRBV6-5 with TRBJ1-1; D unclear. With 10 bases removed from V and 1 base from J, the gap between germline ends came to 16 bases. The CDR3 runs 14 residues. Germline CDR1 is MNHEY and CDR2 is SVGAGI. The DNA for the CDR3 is TGTGCCACCCGGGTGGGTGGAAAGAACACTGAAGCTTTCTTT. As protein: CATRVGGKNTEAFF.

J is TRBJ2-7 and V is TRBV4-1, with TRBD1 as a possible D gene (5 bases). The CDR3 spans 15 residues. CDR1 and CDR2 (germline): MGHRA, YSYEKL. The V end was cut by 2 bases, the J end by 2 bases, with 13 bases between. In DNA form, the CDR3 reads TGCGCCAGCAGCCAAAATCAGGGTGGGACCTACGAGCAGTACTTC. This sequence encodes CASSQNQGGTYEQYF.

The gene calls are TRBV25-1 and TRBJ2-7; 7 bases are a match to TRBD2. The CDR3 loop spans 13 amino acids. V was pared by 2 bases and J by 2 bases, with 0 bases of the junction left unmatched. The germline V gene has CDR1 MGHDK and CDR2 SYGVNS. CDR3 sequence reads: CASSEGTTYEQYF. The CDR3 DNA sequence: TGTGCCAGCAGTGAAGGGACTACCTACGAGCAGTACTTC.

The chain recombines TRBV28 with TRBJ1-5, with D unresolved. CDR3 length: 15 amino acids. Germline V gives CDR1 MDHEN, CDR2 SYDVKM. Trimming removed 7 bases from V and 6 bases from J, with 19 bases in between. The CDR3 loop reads CASTDLRARGQPQHF. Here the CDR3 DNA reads TGTGCCAGCACCGACCTGCGGGCTCGGGGTCAGCCCCAGCATTTT.

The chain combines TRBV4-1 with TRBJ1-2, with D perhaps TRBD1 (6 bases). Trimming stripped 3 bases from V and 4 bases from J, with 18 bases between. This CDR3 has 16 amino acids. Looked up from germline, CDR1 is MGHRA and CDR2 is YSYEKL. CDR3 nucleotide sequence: TGCGCCAGCAGCCATCCGGGCTCGGAAGGGGGCTATGGCTACACCTTC. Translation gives CASSHPGSEGGYGYTF.

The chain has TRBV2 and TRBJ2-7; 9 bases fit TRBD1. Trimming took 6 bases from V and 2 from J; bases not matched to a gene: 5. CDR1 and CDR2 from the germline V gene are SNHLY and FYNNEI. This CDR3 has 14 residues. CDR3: CASRDGTGPYEQYF. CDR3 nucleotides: TGTGCCAGCAGAGACGGGACAGGGCCCTACGAGCAGTACTTC.

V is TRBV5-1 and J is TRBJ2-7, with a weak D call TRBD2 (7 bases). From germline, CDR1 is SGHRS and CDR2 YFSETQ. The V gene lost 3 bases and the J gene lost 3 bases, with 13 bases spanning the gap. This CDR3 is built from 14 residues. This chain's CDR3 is CASSWGGGDYEQYF. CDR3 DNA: TGCGCCAGCAGCTGGGGGGGCGGCGACTACGAGCAGTACTTC.

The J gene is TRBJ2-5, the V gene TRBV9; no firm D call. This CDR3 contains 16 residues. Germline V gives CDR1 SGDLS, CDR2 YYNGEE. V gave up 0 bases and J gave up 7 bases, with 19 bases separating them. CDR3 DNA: TGTGCCAGCAGCGTAGGCGGCGAATATGCCCTGGTGACCCAGTACTTC. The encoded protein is CASSVGGEYALVTQYF.

The CDR3 region has the DNA TGTGCCAGCAGCTTGGAGGGAGCAACCCAGTACTTC. This codes for CASSLEGATQYF. The V gene is TRBV5-4, the J gene TRBJ2-5, with a weak D call TRBD2 (5 bases). CDR1 and CDR2 from the germline V gene are SGHNT and YYREEE (reference sequence). The germline V and J ends were trimmed by 0 bases and 8 bases, with 8 bases remaining between them. There are 12 residues in the CDR3.

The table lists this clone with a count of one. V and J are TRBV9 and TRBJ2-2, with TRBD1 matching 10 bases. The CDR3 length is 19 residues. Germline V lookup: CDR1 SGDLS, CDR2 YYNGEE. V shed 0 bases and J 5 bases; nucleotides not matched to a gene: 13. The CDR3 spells CASSVGQGALQSRTGELFF. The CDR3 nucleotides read TGTGCCAGCAGCGTAGGACAGGGGGCGCTCCAAAGCCGAACCGGGGAGCTGTTTTTT. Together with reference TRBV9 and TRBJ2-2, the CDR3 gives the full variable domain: DSGVTQTPKHLITATGQRVTLRCSPRSGDLSVYWYQQSLDQGLQFLIQYYNGEERAKGNILERFSAQQFPDLHSELNLSSLELGDSALYFCASSVGQGALQSRTGELFFGEGSRLTVL.

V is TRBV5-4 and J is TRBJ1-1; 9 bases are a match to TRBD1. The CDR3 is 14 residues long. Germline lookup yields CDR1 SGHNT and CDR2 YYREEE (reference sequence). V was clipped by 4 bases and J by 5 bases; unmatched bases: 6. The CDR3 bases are TGTGCCAGCAGCATTACAGGGGGCGCGACTGAAGCTTTCTTT. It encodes CASSITGGATEAFF.

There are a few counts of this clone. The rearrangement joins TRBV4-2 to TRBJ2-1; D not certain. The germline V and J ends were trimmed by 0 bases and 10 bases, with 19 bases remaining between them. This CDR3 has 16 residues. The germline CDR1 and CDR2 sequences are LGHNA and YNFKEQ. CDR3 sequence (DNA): TGTGCCAGCAGCCAAGATCCTGTTCAACCGAGTGCAGAGCAGTTCTTC. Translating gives CASSQDPVQPSAEQFF.

This CDR3 reads CAFPGTSGSTGELFF. In nucleotides, the CDR3 is TGTGCCTTCCCCGGGACTAGCGGGAGCACCGGGGAGCTGTTTTTT. The chain links TRBV30 to TRBJ2-2; 14 nucleotides line up with TRBD2. CDR1 is GTSNPN, CDR2 SVGIG, per germline (reference sequence). V lost 7 bases to trimming and J lost 4 bases; unmatched junction nucleotides: 5. The CDR3 sequence is 15 residues long.

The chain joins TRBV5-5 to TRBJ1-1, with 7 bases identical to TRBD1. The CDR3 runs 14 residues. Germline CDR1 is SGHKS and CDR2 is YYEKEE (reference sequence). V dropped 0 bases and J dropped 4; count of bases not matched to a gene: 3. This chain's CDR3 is CASSLVAGGTEAFF. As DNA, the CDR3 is TGTGCCAGCAGCTTGGTGGCAGGGGGCACTGAAGCTTTCTTT.

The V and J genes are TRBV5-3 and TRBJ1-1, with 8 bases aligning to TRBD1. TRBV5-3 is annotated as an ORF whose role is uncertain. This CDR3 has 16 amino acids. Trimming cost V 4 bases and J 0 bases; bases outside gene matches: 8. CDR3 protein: CARSPGTGIMNTEAFF. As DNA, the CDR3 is TGTGCCAGAAGCCCAGGGACAGGCATAATGAACACTGAAGCTTTCTTT.

The CDR3 here is CASSLDRRLASTNEQFF. The CDR3 DNA reads TGTGCCAGCAGCCTAGATCGGCGCCTAGCTTCTACCAATGAGCAGTTCTTC. J is TRBJ2-1 and V is TRBV7-3; a weak D match, TRBD2 (5 bases). Trimming took off 5 bases at V and 6 bases at J, with 23 bases between the two ends. This CDR3 has 17 residues. The germline gives CDR1 SGHTA, CDR2 FQGTGA. Full variable domain (missing parts from reference TRBV7-3 and TRBJ2-1): GAGVSQTPSNKVTEKGKYVELRCDPISGHTALYWYRQSLGQGPEFLIYFQGTGAADDSGLPNDRFFAVRPEGSVSTLKIQRTERGDSAVYLCASSLDRRLASTNEQFFGPGTRLTVL.

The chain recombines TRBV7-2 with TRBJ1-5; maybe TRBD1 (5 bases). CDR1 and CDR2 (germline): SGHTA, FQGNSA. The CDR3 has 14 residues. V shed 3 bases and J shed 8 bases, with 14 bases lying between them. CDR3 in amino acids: CASSFPGPSEPQHF. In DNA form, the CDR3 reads TGTGCCAGCAGCTTTCCAGGGCCCTCAGAGCCCCAGCATTTT.

The CDR3 here is CASSERTGGSDTQYF. The CDR3 DNA follows: TGTGCCAGCAGTGAAAGGACAGGGGGATCAGATACGCAGTATTTT. J is TRBJ2-3 and V is TRBV2; 10 nucleotides match TRBD1. Germline V lookup: CDR1 SNHLY, CDR2 FYNNEI. Germline trimming cut 2 bases from V and 4 bases from J; bases unmatched to any gene: 3. This CDR3 contains 15 residues.